This TCR beta chain derives from a study of CD8 T cells in ankylosing spondylitis. V shed 4 bases and J shed 1 base, with 12 bases lying between them. The CDR3 runs to 15 residues. CDR1 SGHRS and CDR2 YFSETQ come from the germline V gene. Findings and limits, study-wide: Before this, some motif variants had been reported in reactive arthritis synovial fluid and blood. Reportedly, matched ankylosing spondylitis synovial fluid was significantly enriched for disease-linked clones.

About this clonotype: Antigen: not known.

TCRdb reanalysed the 5' RACE reads using MiXCR and keeps one entry per CDR3 protein. The table records 240,000 or so distinct CDR3 sequences, around 11% of them present only once. The receptor was isolated from a male donor with ankylosing spondylitis or in good health (not recorded which). Sequenced input: blood, either unsorted or a sorted T cell fraction (not recorded which). V and J are TRBV5-1 and TRBJ2-1, with D perhaps assigned TRBD1 or TRBD2 (5 bases each). CDR3: CASSSRDASYNEQFF. DNA for the CDR3: TGCGCCAGCAGCAGCCGGGACGCGTCCTACAATGAGCAGTTCTTC. The full variable domain, in which reference TRBV5-1 and TRBJ2-1 provide the parts outside the CDR3, is KAGVTQTPRYLIKTRGQQVTLSCSPISGHRSVSWYQQTPGQGLQFLFEYFSETQRNKGNFPGRFSGRQFSNSRSEMNVSTLELGDSALYLCASSSRDASYNEQFFGPGTRLTVL.